This T cell receptor beta chain was recorded in a study of type 1 and type 2 diabetes patients. PCR was run on genomic DNA. Multiplex PCR with 30 forward and 13 reverse primers amplified the TCR beta CDR3. Using its own MiXCR run on the multiplex PCR reads, TCRdb lists one record per CDR3 protein. The table shows more than 250,000 distinct CDR3 sequences, with around 50% occurring only once. Trimming removed 6 bases from V and 0 bases from J; junction bases left unmatched: 10. The germline V gene has CDR1 MDHEN and CDR2 SYDVKM. The CDR3 runs 16 residues. V gene TRBV28 combines with J gene TRBJ2-5, with TRBD1 matching over 7 bases. The specimen sequenced was peripheral blood mononuclear cells (PBMCs). The TCR originated in a man between 18 and 35 years old with type 2 diabetes. The DNA of the CDR3 is TGTGCCAGCAGCCTGGGACAGACGTTGTACCAAGAGACCCAGTACTTC. Translation: CASSLGQTLYQETQYF.